This entry lists 32 T cell receptor beta chains sequenced from one sample in a study of T cell responses to AZD1222 COVID-19 vaccine. Assay used: immunoSEQ multiplex PCR; TCRdb lists only in-frame clones, some missing. Found here are about 69,000 clones, roughly 80% of them singletons; the top ten hold over 12%. The material sequenced was peripheral blood, taken 28 days after the second AZD1222 dose. These receptors were obtained from an adult who received the AZD1222 COVID-19 vaccine.

The V and J genes are TRBV10-3 and TRBJ1-4; no clear D. Germline-derived CDR1 and CDR2 are ENHRY and SYGVKD. The CDR3 length is 13 residues. V gave up 6 bases and J gave up 6 bases, with 11 bases separating them. The CDR3 protein is CAIRAVGHEKLFF. In nucleotides, the CDR3 is TGTGCCATCAGGGCAGTAGGGCATGAAAAACTGTTTTTT.

The V gene is TRBV28, the J gene TRBJ2-3; no firm D call. The CDR3 length is 12 residues. CDR1 is MDHEN, CDR2 SYDVKM, per germline. V was clipped by 1 base and J by 4 bases, with 3 bases between them. The CDR3 reads CASSLYADTQYF. The DNA of the CDR3 is TGTGCCAGCAGTTTATATGCAGATACGCAGTATTTT.

The chain has TRBV2 and TRBJ2-3; D possibly uses TRBD1 or TRBD2 (5 bases each). Germline V lookup: CDR1 SNHLY, CDR2 FYNNEI. V lost 8 bases, J lost 6 bases, and 9 bases lay in between. The CDR3 is made up of 11 amino acids. Here the CDR3 reads CASGTWDTQYF. Here the CDR3 DNA reads TGTGCCAGCGGGACGTGGGATACGCAGTATTTT. The whole variable domain, remainder taken from reference TRBV2 and TRBJ2-3, is EPEVTQTPSHQVTQMGQEVILRCVPISNHLYFYWYRQILGQKVEFLVSFYNNEISEKSEIFDDQFSVERPDGSNFTLKIRSTKLEDSAMYFCASGTWDTQYFGPGTRLTVL.

The V call is TRBV5-1, the J call TRBJ1-1; D unclear. Germline CDR1 is SGHRS and CDR2 is YFSETQ. This CDR3 comprises 14 residues. Trimming removed 4 bases from V and 0 bases from J, with 10 bases in between. The CDR3 sequence is CASSPSGMNTEAFF. In nucleotides, the CDR3 is TGCGCCAGCAGCCCCTCAGGCATGAACACTGAAGCTTTCTTT.

This rearrangement joins TRBV7-9 to TRBJ2-1; 11 bases agree with TRBD2. In germline, CDR1 is SEHNR, CDR2 FQNEAQ (reference sequence). The CDR3 runs to 19 residues. Trimming removed 6 bases from V and 0 bases from J; junction bases left unmatched: 13. In DNA form, the CDR3 reads TGTGCCAGCAGTTCACTGGGGCTAGCGGGGGGATACTCCTACAATGAGCAGTTCTTC. Protein: CASSSLGLAGGYSYNEQFF.

This chain links TRBV9 with TRBJ2-1; possibly TRBD1 for D (5 bases). The length of the CDR3 is 15 residues. Germline-derived CDR1 and CDR2 are SGDLS and YYNGEE. Trimming stripped 0 bases from V and 6 bases from J, with 13 bases between. In DNA form, the CDR3 reads TGTGCCAGCAGCGTAGGAGGCAGGGCCGCCAATGAGCAGTTCTTC. Translating it yields CASSVGGRAANEQFF.

The gene calls are TRBV7-2 and TRBJ1-5, with no clear D. The CDR3 runs 15 residues. V was shortened by 3 bases and J by 0 bases, with 9 bases between the two germline ends. Germline V gene sequence: CDR1 SGHTA, CDR2 FQGNSA. The DNA of the CDR3 is TGTGCCAGCAGCTTTGAAGGTTATAGCAATCAGCCCCAGCATTTT. Residues: CASSFEGYSNQPQHF.

The chain is built from TRBV12-5 and TRBJ1-1, with 7 bases that match TRBD1. Trimming removed 5 bases from V and 0 bases from J; junction bases left unmatched: 12. Germline CDR1 reads LGHNT; CDR2 reads FRNRAP. This CDR3 is 17 amino acids long. The chain's CDR3 is CASGPQGQPNLNTEAFF. The CDR3 region has the DNA TGTGCTAGTGGTCCCCAGGGACAGCCTAACTTGAACACTGAAGCTTTCTTT.

This clone was counted between two and nine times. The chain carries TRBV3-1 (or the pseudogene TRBV3-2) and TRBJ1-1; D is unclear. Trimming cost V 1 base and J 5 bases, with 11 bases left between them. The CDR3 contains 14 residues. Germline V CDR1 and CDR2: LGHDT, YNNKEL (reference sequence). CDR3 amino acids: CASSQVGISTEAFF. CDR3 DNA sequence: TGTGCCAGCAGCCAAGTGGGGATTTCTACTGAAGCTTTCTTT.

This clone has a single count. The J gene is TRBJ1-1, the V gene TRBV19, with 7 bases identical to TRBD1. Germline V gives CDR1 LNHDA, CDR2 SQIVND (reference sequence). CDR3 length: 15 amino acids. J lost 6 bases, V lost 4 bases, and 11 bases had no gene match. This CDR3 is CASSRGDRASPEAFF. CDR3 in DNA: TGTGCCAGTAGTAGGGGAGACAGGGCGTCGCCTGAAGCTTTCTTT.

The rearrangement uses TRBV12-3 or TRBV12-4 and TRBJ2-7; D gene uncertain. The CDR3 has 12 amino acids. Trimming cost V 3 bases and J 2 bases, with 5 bases left between them. CDR3 sequence: CASSLAPYEQYF. CDR3 DNA: TGTGCCAGCAGTTTGGCTCCCTACGAGCAGTACTTC.

This clone was observed a single time. Here the CDR3 DNA reads TGCGCCAGCAGCTTGGCTGCGGGGGGTACAGATACGCAGTATTTT. Encoded protein: CASSLAAGGTDTQYF. This rearrangement joins TRBV5-1 to TRBJ2-3, with 8 bases matching TRBD2. This CDR3 spans 15 amino acids. V trimming: 0 bases; J trimming: 3 bases; junction bases outside the gene matches: 3. CDR1 SGHRS and CDR2 YFSETQ come from the germline V gene.

The rearrangement uses TRBV5-1 and TRBJ2-3, with a possible D match to TRBD2 (5 bases). The CDR3 is 15 amino acids. V gave up 6 bases and J gave up 0 bases, with 14 bases separating them. Looked up from germline, CDR1 is SGHRS and CDR2 is YFSETQ. This chain's CDR3 is CASTWSPGSTDTQYF. The CDR3 DNA is TGCGCCAGCACCTGGAGCCCGGGAAGCACAGATACGCAGTATTTT.

V gene TRBV7-2 combines with J gene TRBJ1-5; no clear D. This CDR3 spans 13 amino acids. The V end lost 5 bases, the J end lost 9 bases, and 14 bases lay between the germline ends. Germline values: CDR1 SGHTA, CDR2 FQGNSA. CDR3 coding DNA: TGTGCCAGCAGCCTCGAAAGGAGGAGGCCCCAGCATTTT. It encodes CASSLERRRPQHF.

The CDR3 DNA sequence: TGTGCCAGCAGCCTTTTTGGGGTACAAGAGACCCAGTACTTC. It specifies CASSLFGVQETQYF. The V and J genes are TRBV6-5 and TRBJ2-5; D is unclear. From germline, CDR1 is MNHEY and CDR2 SVGAGI. V lost 6 bases and J 2 bases, leaving 13 bases between the germline ends. CDR3 length: 14 amino acids.

The rearrangement uses TRBV19 and TRBJ1-1; possible D gene TRBD1, 6 bases. CDR3 length: 13 residues. Germline CDR1 and CDR2: LNHDA and SQIVND (reference sequence). With 4 bases removed from V and 1 base from J, the gap between germline ends came to 7 bases. Here the CDR3 reads CASSNRANTEAFF. CDR3 nucleotides: TGTGCCAGTAGTAACAGGGCGAACACTGAAGCTTTCTTT.

V usage is TRBV5-6 and J usage is TRBJ1-1, with a possible D match to TRBD1 (6 bases). Germline V gene lookup returns CDR1 SGHDT and CDR2 YYEEEE. V lost 0 bases and J 0 bases, leaving 15 bases between the germline ends. This CDR3 is built from 17 residues. CDR3 nucleotide sequence: TGTGCCAGCAGCTTGGCCCACAGGGTATTGTTGAACACTGAAGCTTTCTTT. Translating it yields CASSLAHRVLLNTEAFF. The full variable domain, completed using reference TRBV5-6 and TRBJ1-1, is DAGVTQSPTHLIKTRGQQVTLRCSPKSGHDTVSWYQQALGQGPQFIFQYYEEEERQRGNFPDRFSGHQFPNYSSELNVNALLLGDSALYLCASSLAHRVLLNTEAFFGQGTRLTVV.

This rearrangement joins TRBV12-3 or TRBV12-4 to TRBJ2-3; D is unresolved. The CDR3 is 12 residues long. The V end lost 5 bases, the J end lost 4 bases, and 7 bases lay between the germline ends. Here the CDR3 reads CASSPTADTQYF. The CDR3, as DNA: TGTGCCAGCAGTCCAACAGCAGATACGCAGTATTTT.

This chain uses TRBV5-1 with TRBJ2-7; TRBD1 aligns across 9 bases. Germline lookup yields CDR1 SGHRS and CDR2 YFSETQ. J was trimmed by 6 bases and V by 3 bases; bases with no gene match: 10. CDR3 length: 15 amino acids. Here the CDR3 reads CASSSEPGQGGEQYF. The CDR3 DNA sequence: TGCGCCAGCAGCTCCGAACCGGGACAGGGTGGCGAGCAGTACTTC. Full variable domain (remainder filled in from reference TRBV5-1 and TRBJ2-7): KAGVTQTPRYLIKTRGQQVTLSCSPISGHRSVSWYQQTPGQGLQFLFEYFSETQRNKGNFPGRFSGRQFSNSRSEMNVSTLELGDSALYLCASSSEPGQGGEQYFGPGTRLTVT.

The chain combines TRBV6-6 with TRBJ2-7, with D perhaps TRBD1 (5 bases). CDR3 length: 14 residues. Trimming took 7 bases from V and 5 from J, leaving 18 bases between them. Germline V lookup: CDR1 MNHNY, CDR2 SVGAGI (reference sequence). The CDR3 region has the DNA TGTGCCAGCACCTCGCTCAAGGGGATCAACGAGCAGTACTTC. Encoded protein: CASTSLKGINEQYF.

This chain links TRBV4-1 with TRBJ2-2, with TRBD2 matching 14 bases. Germline values: CDR1 MGHRA, CDR2 YSYEKL. This CDR3 comprises 17 residues. J gave up 4 bases and V 1 base, and 2 bases lay outside the gene matches. For the CDR3, the DNA is TGCGCCAGCAGCCAAGGGGGACTAGCGGGGGCCACCGGGGAGCTGTTTTTT. It yields the protein CASSQGGLAGATGELFF.

The genes are TRBV28 and TRBJ2-7; TRBD1 matches at 10 bases. The V segment lost 7 bases and the J segment 2 bases; nucleotides outside the gene matches: 11. The CDR3 loop spans 16 amino acids. Germline assignment: CDR1 MDHEN and CDR2 SYDVKM. The CDR3 is CASTGTGVYGTYEQYF. The CDR3 DNA follows: TGTGCCAGCACCGGGACAGGGGTATACGGGACCTACGAGCAGTACTTC. Full variable domain (missing parts from reference TRBV28 and TRBJ2-7): DVKVTQSSRYLVKRTGEKVFLECVQDMDHENMFWYRQDPGLGLRLIYFSYDVKMKEKGDIPEGYSVSREKKERFSLILESASTNQTSMYLCASTGTGVYGTYEQYFGPGTRLTVT.

This chain connects TRBV15 to TRBJ1-2; 7 nucleotides match TRBD1. The CDR3 totals 16 residues. Trimming took 0 bases from V and 1 from J; bases not matched to a gene: 5. From germline, CDR1 is LNHNV and CDR2 YYDKDF (reference sequence). The CDR3 protein is CATSRDRQGHNYGYTF. CDR3 DNA: TGTGCCACCAGCAGAGATCGACAGGGTCATAACTATGGCTACACCTTC.

The chain uses TRBV6-5 and TRBJ1-2; maybe TRBD1 (6 bases). With 10 bases removed from V and 4 bases from J, the gap between germline ends came to 16 bases. The germline CDR1 and CDR2 sequences are MNHEY and SVGAGI. This CDR3 has 13 amino acids. CDR3 coding DNA: TGTGCCACCAACAACAGGGCGGCCTATGGCTACACCTTC. Protein sequence: CATNNRAAYGYTF.

This chain joins TRBV18 and TRBJ2-1; 13 bases are shared with TRBD2. V lost 2 bases to trimming and J lost 8 bases; unmatched junction nucleotides: 9. There are 17 residues in the CDR3. CDR1 is KGHSH and CDR2 is LQKENI in the germline V gene. CDR3 nucleotide sequence: TGTGCCAGCTCACCAACTAGCGGGGGGGCGAATTGGGATGAGCAGTTCTTC. Protein sequence: CASSPTSGGANWDEQFF.

The chain links TRBV19 to TRBJ2-3; D gene ambiguous. V lost 3 bases and J 0 bases, leaving 7 bases between the germline ends. The CDR3 spans 14 residues. Per the germline V gene, CDR1 is LNHDA and CDR2 is SQIVND (reference sequence). The DNA of the CDR3 is TGTGCCAGTAGTATCGTCCCTAGCACAGATACGCAGTATTTT. Its translation: CASSIVPSTDTQYF.

The rearrangement links TRBV4-1 to TRBJ2-1; 9 bases align to TRBD2. Germline CDR1 is MGHRA and CDR2 is YSYEKL. Losses at the gene ends were 1 base for V and 4 bases for J; bases not matched to a gene: 8. The CDR3 is 17 residues long. The DNA for the CDR3 is TGCGCCAGCAGCCAAGCTAGCGGGGCCCTGATTTACAATGAGCAGTTCTTC. Protein product: CASSQASGALIYNEQFF.

The J gene is TRBJ1-6, the V gene TRBV19; D call uncertain. Deletions cut 1 base from V and 6 bases from J, with 10 bases between. The germline CDR1 and CDR2 sequences are LNHDA and SQIVND (reference sequence). The CDR3 covers 15 residues. The CDR3 nucleotides read TGTGCCAGTAGTATAGGAGAGGCAGTTAATTCACCCCTCCACTTT. Translated: CASSIGEAVNSPLHF.

Within the sample, this clone is medium-sized. V and J are TRBV30 and TRBJ2-2; no definite D call. The CDR3 extends over 13 amino acids. V lost 3 bases and J lost 2, with 7 bases in between. Per germline, CDR1 GTSNPN and CDR2 SVGIG (reference sequence). This CDR3 is CAWSLSNTGELFF. The CDR3 DNA follows: TGTGCCTGGAGCCTCTCCAACACCGGGGAGCTGTTTTTT.

This clone is a singleton in its sample. This chain connects TRBV28 to TRBJ1-2; D possibly corresponds to TRBD1 (5 bases). V shed 6 bases and J shed 10 bases, with 18 bases lying between them. The CDR3 has 13 amino acids. Looked up from germline, CDR1 is MDHEN and CDR2 is SYDVKM. CDR3 region: CASSHEVPGDYTF. The CDR3 region has the DNA TGTGCCAGCAGCCACGAGGTCCCGGGGGACTACACCTTC.

V gene TRBV5-1 combines with J gene TRBJ2-7, with TRBD1 identical over 8 bases. This CDR3 is built from 16 residues. With 2 bases clipped from V and 0 bases from J, the junction kept 7 bases outside the gene matches. Germline CDR1 SGHRS, CDR2 YFSETQ. The CDR3 loop is CASSLGQGSSSYEQYF. In nucleotides, the CDR3 is TGCGCCAGCAGCTTAGGACAGGGTTCCAGCTCCTACGAGCAGTACTTC.

This rearrangement joins TRBV19 to TRBJ2-2, with 13 bases that match TRBD2. Germline lookup yields CDR1 LNHDA and CDR2 SQIVND (reference sequence). The CDR3 contains 18 residues. J lost 1 base, V lost 5 bases, and 7 bases had no gene match. CDR3 nucleotide sequence: TGTGCCAGTAGTCCCAGGACTAGCGGGGGCTGGAACACCGGGGAGCTGTTTTTT. Its translation is CASSPRTSGGWNTGELFF.